This note documents a single T cell receptor beta chain sequence. Its binding antigen is unknown. No much larger clone is present one base from it, and per-base qualities are unavailable. Libraries were constructed by the immunoSEQ multiplex PCR assay. Per the source publication's procedure: A statistical classification framework was built to diagnose cytomegalovirus status from the catalog of TCR beta chain sequences. TCRdb obtained this table from immuneACCESS and retained in-frame rearrangements with V and J assigned. These tables miss some clones; where compared with another copy, unresolved V genes account for less than half of the shortfall, and the remainder is unexplained. The V and J calls and clone size are taken from that table; D and trimming were inferred from the DNA. The sample profile shows about 110,000 clones; 70% to 85% of them were found once. The biggest ten clones account for roughly 3% of the sample.

Separate from the roughly 650-subject first cohort, the validation cohort of 95 to 150 subjects was the group to which the donors belonged. The sample is drawn from a study of cytomegalovirus exposure and HLA in healthy donors (dated by TCRdb to between 2016 and 2019). A note on the overall study: According to a later analysis, one platform produced both the 110 or so validation repertoires and the approximately 660 repertoires of the first cohort. The aim of the study was to test whether cataloging public T cell receptors could identify signatures of past pathogen exposure. Along with the roughly 700-subject first cohort, a separate validation cohort of 120 different subjects was used. The study combined high-throughput TCR immunosequencing, statistical association of individual TCRs with disease status, and machine learning to predict cytomegalovirus infection status.

The investigation overall reported the following: A later analysis found that TCRs clustered in the first cohort also tended to co-occur in the roughly 110 validation repertoires, with 94% of cluster scores above 0. In both the original and validation cohorts, the classifier was reported to diagnose cytomegalovirus status with high specificity and sensitivity. The study gave a list of some 150 TCR beta chains associated with cytomegalovirus. In vitro tests confirmed that three of the cytomegalovirus-associated TCR beta chains recognize cytomegalovirus antigens. The validation cohort had no HLA typing available for a later analysis, so co-occurrence within that cohort was assessed over all 120 or so repertoires. Across donors, most TCR sequences were observed very rarely, whereas some public TCRs were present in many individuals. According to the authors, the approach could potentially be generalized to other disease states and immunological phenotypes.

This receptor was taken from a woman under 30 in good health and CMV-seronegative. Material: PBMCs.

The DNA sequence is given as TGTGCCAGCAGGACAGGGAGGTCTCGAACTTTCTTT. The encoded protein is CASRTGRSRTFF. The sequence links TRBV6-5 to TRBJ1-1; TRBD1 agrees with 7 junctional bases. Trimming takes 6 bases off V and 12 bases off J; junction bases not matched to a gene: 10. The CDR3 has 12 amino acids, counting the end cysteine and phenylalanine. The sequence is cut down to CDR3 DNA, 36 bases in frame from base 1. CDR1 MNHEY and CDR2 SVGAGI were looked up in the germline V gene.